These 29 T cell receptor beta chains came from one sample sequenced in a study of T cell changes during pregnancy in multiple sclerosis (dated by TCRdb to about 2019). The library was prepared using the immunoSEQ multiplex PCR assay. Sourced from immuneACCESS, this table was stored by TCRdb with only in-frame sequences that have V and J called. A share of the clones is absent; for the studies checked, an unresolved V gene accounts for under half, and the remainder has no known explanation. In all, the sample holds about 46,000 clones, and under 95% of those were seen once. The leading ten clones occupy around 2.6% of the sample. The sample in question was CD8+ T cells from peripheral blood mononuclear cells, obtained in the second trimester of pregnancy. The receptors derive from a female donor with multiple sclerosis, enrolled in a pregnancy study.

The rearrangement uses TRBV10-3 and TRBJ2-3; tentative D call: TRBD2 (5 bases). Per the germline V gene, CDR1 is ENHRY and CDR2 is SYGVKD. CDR3 size: 15 residues. Deletions cut 2 bases from V and 0 bases from J, with 9 bases between. The DNA of the CDR3 is TGTGCCATCAGTGAGAGCCGGGAAAGCACAGATACGCAGTATTTT. This gives the protein CAISESRESTDTQYF.

This CDR3 is CASSLMGQWLGGYTF. In DNA form, the CDR3 reads TGTGCCAGCAGCTTGATGGGACAGTGGCTTGGTGGCTACACCTTC. The V call is TRBV5-6, the J call TRBJ1-2, with 7 bases matching TRBD1. The V gene's germline CDR1 is SGHDT and CDR2 YYEEEE. This CDR3 region has 15 residues. V shed 1 base, J shed 7 bases, and the junction held 10 bases outside the gene matches.

The chain employs TRBV21-1 and TRBJ1-1; no DNA check was done on the table's D call, TRBD1. TRBV21-1 is a listed pseudogene. The CDR3 covers 17 residues. The CDR3 bases are TGTGCCAGCAGCGTGACAACAGGGACAGGTGATGACACTGAAGCTTTCTTT. Protein product: CASSVTTGTGDDTEAFF.

The CDR3 DNA reads as TGTGCCAGCAGCCCAATGGGGACAGCCCTACAAGAGACCCAGTACTTC. It encodes CASSPMGTALQETQYF. The gene calls are TRBV7-6 and TRBJ2-5, with 7 positions matching TRBD1. J was trimmed by 2 bases and V by 5 bases; bases with no gene match: 11. The CDR3 is 16 residues long. Germline V gene sequence: CDR1 SGHVS, CDR2 FNYEAQ.

The chain has TRBV9 and TRBJ1-2; D is perhaps TRBD1 (6 bases). V shed 4 bases and J shed 6 bases, with 22 bases lying between them. The length of the CDR3 is 16 residues. The germline V gene has CDR1 SGDLS and CDR2 YYNGEE. CDR3 sequence reads: CASSREGTGWKDGYTF. The DNA for the CDR3 is TGTGCCAGCAGCAGAGAAGGAACAGGGTGGAAAGATGGCTACACCTTC.

This chain links TRBV4-1 with TRBJ2-1, with 7 bases lining up with TRBD2. V gave up 4 bases and J gave up 4 bases; unmatched junction bases: 7. CDR1 is MGHRA and CDR2 is YSYEKL in the germline V gene. CDR3 size: 15 residues. CDR3 loop: CASSRQKGGYNEQFF. CDR3 DNA sequence: TGCGCCAGCAGCCGGCAAAAGGGAGGGTACAATGAGCAGTTCTTC.

This clone was detected once. The chain carries TRBV4-3 and TRBJ2-3, with D uncertain. CDR3 length equals 14 residues. CDR1 and CDR2 (germline): LGHNA, YSLEER. The ends were cut back, 5 bases at V and 4 bases at J, with 13 bases in the middle. CDR3: CASSWAELADTQYF. CDR3 nucleotides: TGCGCCAGCAGCTGGGCAGAGCTGGCAGATACGCAGTATTTT.

The chain recombines TRBV11-2 with TRBJ2-2, with D maybe TRBD2 (7 bases). Germline lookup yields CDR1 SGHAT and CDR2 FQNNGV. Trimming removed 1 base at V and 3 bases at J, with 12 bases between. This CDR3 spans 16 amino acids. The CDR3, as DNA: TGTGCCAGCAGCTTAGGAGGGGGGGCGTACACCGGGGAGCTGTTTTTT. It yields the protein CASSLGGGAYTGELFF.

This chain joins TRBV4-2 and TRBJ1-6; 10 bases are a match to TRBD1. This CDR3 has 16 residues. V lost 3 bases and J lost 7; bases outside the gene matches: 6. Germline CDR1 is LGHNA and CDR2 is YNFKEQ. The CDR3: CASSQGQGIGNSPLHF. CDR3 bases: TGTGCCAGCAGCCAGGGACAGGGGATCGGGAATTCACCCCTCCACTTT.

The V call is TRBV10-1, the J call TRBJ1-1; 8 bases map to TRBD1. V lost 8 bases to trimming and J lost 9 bases; unmatched junction nucleotides: 11. Germline CDR1 and CDR2: WNHNN and SYGVQD (reference sequence). CDR3 size: 13 residues. The CDR3 sequence: CASSGGQGAQAFF. CDR3 DNA sequence: TGCGCCAGCTCAGGGGGGCAGGGGGCCCAAGCTTTCTTT.

The V and J genes are TRBV5-5 and TRBJ1-5, with TRBD1 as a possible D gene (5 bases). V lost 6 bases and J lost 3, with 16 bases in between. Germline V CDR1 and CDR2: SGHKS, YYEKEE (reference sequence). The CDR3 contains 15 residues. CDR3 sequence reads: CASTQGWGVNQPQHF. The CDR3 DNA reads TGTGCCAGCACCCAGGGATGGGGGGTCAATCAGCCCCAGCATTTT.

The chain combines TRBV27 with TRBJ1-1; TRBD1 is a possible D gene (5 bases). Trimming pared 2 bases from V and 4 bases from J, leaving 17 bases between. Germline loops: CDR1 MNHEY, CDR2 SMNVEV (reference sequence). The CDR3 length is 16 residues. The CDR3 DNA is TGTGCCAGCAGTTTACGGGGAGCGGGACTTAGCACTGAAGCTTTCTTT. Its protein product is CASSLRGAGLSTEAFF.

The chain uses TRBV19 and TRBJ1-1; D ambiguous. The CDR3 loop spans 14 amino acids. Trimming took off 5 bases at V and 7 bases at J, with 17 bases between the two ends. Germline CDR1 LNHDA, CDR2 SQIVND (reference sequence). Here the CDR3 reads CASSRVVYAVEAFF. The CDR3 DNA reads as TGTGCCAGTAGTCGGGTTGTTTACGCGGTTGAAGCTTTCTTT.

The J gene is TRBJ2-7, the V gene TRBV4-3; no firm D call. Germline V gene sequence: CDR1 LGHNA, CDR2 YSLEER. The V and J ends lost 1 base and 4 bases respectively, with 17 bases between them. This CDR3 is 16 amino acids long. The chain's CDR3 is CASSQAPSRSGYEQYF. The CDR3 nucleotides are TGCGCCAGCAGCCAAGCCCCCAGCCGGTCGGGTTACGAGCAGTACTTC.

This clone came up once. V is TRBV25-1 and J is TRBJ2-2, with unresolved D. The CDR3 covers 13 residues. Germline V gives CDR1 MGHDK, CDR2 SYGVNS. The V gene lost 2 bases and the J gene lost 4 bases, with 5 bases spanning the gap. CDR3 protein: CASSEQVTGELFF. The CDR3 DNA is TGTGCCAGCAGTGAACAGGTCACCGGGGAGCTGTTTTTT.

This clone appeared a single time. The gene calls are TRBV6-1 and TRBJ1-5, with 7 bases matching TRBD1. This CDR3 spans 12 amino acids. Germline V gene data show CDR1 as MNHNS and CDR2 as SASEGT. Trimming cost V 8 bases and J 5 bases; bases outside gene matches: 3. The CDR3 protein is CASGDSYQPQHF. The CDR3 DNA reads as TGTGCCAGCGGGGACAGTTATCAGCCCCAGCATTTT.

J is TRBJ2-5 and V is TRBV27; D is possibly TRBD1 (7 bases). Germline CDR1 MNHEY, CDR2 SMNVEV (reference sequence). The CDR3 is made up of 16 amino acids. The ends were cut back, 2 bases at V and 5 bases at J, with 18 bases in the middle. CDR3 loop: CASSLQGGLGWETQYF. The CDR3 DNA is TGTGCCAGCAGTTTACAGGGGGGCTTGGGGTGGGAGACCCAGTACTTC.

This rearrangement joins TRBV9 to TRBJ2-3; 8 bases fit TRBD2. This CDR3 has 15 residues. The germline CDR1 and CDR2 sequences are SGDLS and YYNGEE. The ends lost 6 bases at V and 1 base at J; junction bases unmatched: 7. In DNA form, the CDR3 reads TGTGCCAGCAACCCCGGGGGGGCTGGCACAGATACGCAGTATTTT. This encodes CASNPGGAGTDTQYF.

This chain connects TRBV19 to TRBJ1-1; no definite D call. Per germline, CDR1 LNHDA and CDR2 SQIVND (reference sequence). The CDR3 runs 15 residues. V lost 3 bases to trimming and J lost 0 bases, with 11 bases between them. In DNA form, the CDR3 reads TGTGCCAGTAGTATTCGGCGGCAGCTGAACACTGAAGCTTTCTTT. This sequence encodes CASSIRRQLNTEAFF. Based on the CDR3 plus reference TRBV19 and TRBJ1-1, the full variable domain is DGGITQSPKYLFRKEGQNVTLSCEQNLNHDAMYWYRQDPGQGLRLIYYSQIVNDFQKGDIAEGYSVSREKKESFPLTVTSAQKNPTAFYLCASSIRRQLNTEAFFGQGTRLTVV.

The table lists this clone with a count of one. The rearrangement links TRBV19 to TRBJ1-2; 7 bases fit TRBD1. The V segment lost 2 bases and the J segment 5 bases; nucleotides outside the gene matches: 14. The CDR3 covers 17 residues. Germline-derived CDR1 and CDR2 are LNHDA and SQIVND (reference sequence). The CDR3 region has the DNA TGTGCCAGTAGTATAAGAGGGACAGCCTCCCTTTCGTATGGCTACACCTTC. Translating gives CASSIRGTASLSYGYTF.

The chain has TRBV4-1 and TRBJ2-2, with a weak D call TRBD1 (6 bases). Trimming pared 4 bases from V and 4 bases from J, leaving 13 bases between. In germline, CDR1 is MGHRA, CDR2 YSYEKL. The CDR3 contains 15 residues. The CDR3 nucleotides read TGCGCCAGCAGCCCCCACAGGGACGGCACCGGGGAGCTGTTTTTT. It translates to CASSPHRDGTGELFF.

J is TRBJ1-1 and V is TRBV5-6; D ambiguous. V was shortened by 6 bases and J by 3 bases, with 18 bases between the two germline ends. Germline V gene data show CDR1 as SGHDT and CDR2 as YYEEEE. The CDR3 contains 15 residues. The CDR3 bases are TGTGCCAGCAACGCGGTCGAGGGTTCATACACTGAAGCTTTCTTT. It specifies CASNAVEGSYTEAFF.

V is TRBV7-9 and J is TRBJ1-1; D remains unclear. The CDR3 consists of 11 residues. The ends were cut back, 5 bases at V and 5 bases at J, with 6 bases in the middle. Germline loops: CDR1 SEHNR, CDR2 FQNEAQ (reference sequence). The CDR3 DNA is TGTGCCAGCAGCCACGGGACTGAAGCTTTCTTT. Translated, it gives CASSHGTEAFF.

The CDR3 protein is CASSQAGGLTYGYTF. The DNA of the CDR3 is TGTGCCAGCAGCCAAGCCGGGGGTTTAACCTATGGCTACACCTTC. The genes are TRBV14 and TRBJ1-2, with D possibly being TRBD1 (5 bases). CDR3 length: 15 residues. With 1 base removed from V and 4 bases from J, the gap between germline ends came to 13 bases. The germline gives CDR1 SGHDN, CDR2 FVKESK.

V and J are TRBV6-7 and TRBJ2-5; 7 bases are a match to TRBD1. TRBV6-7 is an ORF, with its function uncertain. Unmatched junction bases numbered 12, after V lost 2 bases and J lost 6 bases. The CDR3 runs to 16 residues. This CDR3 reads CASSYKGAEGVKTQYF. The CDR3 DNA reads TGTGCCAGCAGTTACAAGGGGGCCGAGGGGGTAAAGACCCAGTACTTC.

The gene calls are TRBV18 and TRBJ2-2; D is uncertain. In germline, CDR1 is KGHSH, CDR2 LQKENI. The length of the CDR3 is 17 residues. V was shortened by 1 base and J by 4 bases, with 16 bases between the two germline ends. The CDR3 sequence: CASSPLLGTHGTGELFF. The CDR3 DNA reads as TGTGCCAGCTCACCACTTCTGGGCACGCACGGCACCGGGGAGCTGTTTTTT.

This chain joins TRBV11-3 and TRBJ2-5; D perhaps matches TRBD1 (6 bases). This CDR3 is built from 12 residues. The germline V and J ends were trimmed by 5 bases and 7 bases, with 11 bases remaining between them. Germline CDR1 is SGHNT and CDR2 is YENEEA. The CDR3, as DNA: TGTGCCAGCAGCCAAGGGGGTTGGACCCAGTACTTC. The encoded protein is CASSQGGWTQYF. The full variable domain, with the rest looked up from reference TRBV11-3 and TRBJ2-5, is EAGVVQSPRYKIIEKKQPVAFWCNPISGHNTLYWYLQNLGQGPELLIRYENEEAVDDSQLPKDRFSAERLKGVDSTLKIQPAELGDSAVYLCASSQGGWTQYFGPGTRLLVL.

The chain couples TRBV4-1 to TRBJ2-3, with a tentative D call TRBD2 (5 bases). This CDR3 region has 16 residues. V was shortened by 3 bases and J by 5 bases, with 18 bases between the two germline ends. Germline V gene data show CDR1 as MGHRA and CDR2 as YSYEKL. CDR3 amino acids: CASSHPPTVSGDTQYF. CDR3 DNA: TGCGCCAGCAGCCATCCCCCGACGGTCAGCGGAGATACGCAGTATTTT.

The chain employs TRBV7-6 and TRBJ1-2, with TRBD1 matching over 7 bases. The V and J ends lost 1 base and 5 bases, in that order; junction bases with no gene match: 1. The V gene's germline CDR1 is SGHVS and CDR2 FNYEAQ. This CDR3 has 13 amino acids. The CDR3 protein is CASSLEQGYGYTF. For the CDR3, the DNA is TGTGCCAGCAGCTTAGAACAGGGGTATGGCTACACCTTC. The entire variable domain, with the rest obtained from reference TRBV7-6 and TRBJ1-2, is as follows: GAGVSQSPRYKVTKRGQDVALRCDPISGHVSLYWYRQALGQGPEFLTYFNYEAQQDKSGLPNDRFSAERPEGSISTLTIQRTEQRDSAMYRCASSLEQGYGYTFGSGTRLTVV.